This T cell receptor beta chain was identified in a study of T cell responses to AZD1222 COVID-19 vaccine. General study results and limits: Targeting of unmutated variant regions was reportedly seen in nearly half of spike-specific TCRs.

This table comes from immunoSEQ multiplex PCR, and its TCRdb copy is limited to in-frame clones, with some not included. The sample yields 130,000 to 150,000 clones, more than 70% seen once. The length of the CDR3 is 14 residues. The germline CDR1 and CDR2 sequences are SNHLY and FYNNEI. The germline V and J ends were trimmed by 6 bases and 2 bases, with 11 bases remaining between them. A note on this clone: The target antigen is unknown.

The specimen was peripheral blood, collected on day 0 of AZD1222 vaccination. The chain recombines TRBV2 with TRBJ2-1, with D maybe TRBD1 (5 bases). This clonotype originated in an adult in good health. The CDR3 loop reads CASRQATTYNEQFF. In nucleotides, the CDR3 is TGTGCCAGCAGACAGGCAACAACCTACAATGAGCAGTTCTTC. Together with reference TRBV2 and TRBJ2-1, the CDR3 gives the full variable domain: EPEVTQTPSHQVTQMGQEVILRCVPISNHLYFYWYRQILGQKVEFLVSFYNNEISEKSEIFDDQFSVERPDGSNFTLKIRSTKLEDSAMYFCASRQATTYNEQFFGPGTRLTVL.